This TCR beta chain derives from a study of CD8 T cells in Susac syndrome. General observations from the study: CD4+ T cell repertoires in Susac syndrome exhibited no evidence of clonal expansion.

Per germline, CDR1 MDHEN and CDR2 SYDVKM. V dropped 2 bases and J dropped 8 bases, with 15 bases sitting between them. The CDR3 covers 14 residues. When the RNA was reverse transcribed, random hexamers were used with an input of roughly 0.45 to 1 ug. TCRdb fed the immunoSEQ multiplex PCR reads into MiXCR, producing one record per CDR3 protein. The sample lists roughly 250,000 distinct CDR3 sequences; around 96% were seen once. About this clonotype: Its antigen is unidentified.

Peripheral blood CD8+ and CD4+ T cells were profiled by TCR beta sequencing. This chain links TRBV28 with TRBJ1-2; no reliable D call. The sequenced sample was CD4+ T cells from PBMCs. The clonotype was recovered from a human donor with Susac syndrome. CDR3 region: CASSLMYGDGGYTF. The DNA for the CDR3 is TGTGCCAGCAGTTTAATGTACGGGGATGGAGGCTACACCTTC.